One sample yielded the 32 T cell receptor beta chains listed below, sequenced in a study of beta chain features in type 1 diabetes. The study reverse transcribed the entire isolated RNA, so it sequenced expressed TCRB transcripts. The assay was immunoSEQ multiplex PCR, and TCRdb's table has in-frame clones only and misses some. The sample has over 150,000 clones, approximately 8.1% seen once. The sequenced sample consisted of central memory CD4+ T cells from blood. The receptors originated from a man aged 18 to 29 in good health.

In its sample, this clone was seen a few times. The J gene is TRBJ1-6, the V gene TRBV27; 7 bases map to TRBD1. The ends lost 3 bases at V and 9 bases at J; junction bases unmatched: 8. Germline values: CDR1 MNHEY, CDR2 SMNVEV (reference sequence). CDR3 size: 15 residues. The CDR3 nucleotides are TGTGCCAGCAGTTTTTCGACAGGGCAAGGTTCACCCCTCCACTTT. Translation: CASSFSTGQGSPLHF.

In the case of this clone: The sample has other DNA sequences that encode this CDR3 too. This chain links TRBV4-2 with TRBJ1-2; D gene uncertain. V was trimmed by 0 bases and J by 3 bases, leaving 8 bases between them. The CDR3 covers 14 residues. Germline-derived CDR1 and CDR2 are LGHNA and YNFKEQ. In DNA, the CDR3 is TGTGCCAGCAGCCAAGAGGGCACAGACTATGGCTACACCTTC. Translation gives CASSQEGTDYGYTF.

The chain links TRBV5-4 to TRBJ1-2; TRBD1 matches at 9 bases. J was trimmed by 4 bases and V by 4 bases; bases with no gene match: 5. The CDR3 is 14 amino acids. Looked up from germline, CDR1 is SGHNT and CDR2 is YYREEE (reference sequence). CDR3 DNA sequence: TGTGCCAGCAGCACCGGACAGGGGTCCTATGGCTACACCTTC. Amino acid sequence: CASSTGQGSYGYTF.

The CDR3 spells CASSLRSEDEQYF. CDR3 bases: TGTGCCAGCAGCTTACGGTCCGAAGACGAGCAGTACTTC. The chain recombines TRBV11-3 with TRBJ2-7; no clear D gene. Trimming pared 2 bases from V and 5 bases from J, leaving 10 bases between. Germline CDR1 reads SGHNT; CDR2 reads YENEEA. This CDR3 has 13 amino acids.

V and J are TRBV5-6 and TRBJ2-1; 14 bases align to TRBD2. V shed 0 bases, J shed 7 bases, and the junction held 3 bases outside the gene matches. Germline lookup yields CDR1 SGHDT and CDR2 YYEEEE. CDR3 size: 16 residues. In nucleotides, the CDR3 is TGTGCCAGCAGCTTGGAGGGACTAGCGGGAGTGAATGAGCAGTTCTTC. The encoded protein is CASSLEGLAGVNEQFF.

The genes are TRBV14 and TRBJ2-7; 8 bases are shared with TRBD1. V lost 4 bases and J lost 0; bases outside the gene matches: 5. CDR1 is SGHDN and CDR2 is FVKESK in the germline V gene. The CDR3 contains 15 residues. The CDR3: CASSRQGQSSYEQYF. DNA of the CDR3: TGTGCCAGCAGCCGACAGGGGCAGAGCTCCTACGAGCAGTACTTC.

This clone was seen more than once but under ten times. The J gene is TRBJ1-2, the V gene TRBV25-1; D might be TRBD1 (6 bases). From germline, CDR1 is MGHDK and CDR2 SYGVNS. This CDR3 is 16 amino acids long. With 3 bases removed from V and 3 bases from J, the gap between germline ends came to 17 bases. The CDR3 spells CASSDRRRGTDYGYTF. CDR3 DNA: TGTGCCAGCAGTGATAGAAGAAGGGGGACGGACTATGGCTACACCTTC.

This clone was counted between two and nine times. CDR3: CASSFQPGQGGNTIYF. The CDR3 DNA reads TGTGCCAGCAGCTTCCAACCCGGACAGGGAGGAAACACCATATATTTT. V gene TRBV7-9 combines with J gene TRBJ1-3; 8 bases align to TRBD1. Germline values: CDR1 SEHNR, CDR2 FQNEAQ (reference sequence). V lost 3 bases and J lost 4; bases outside the gene matches: 8. The CDR3 length is 16 residues.

This clone has more than one count but fewer than ten. The CDR3 spells CASRSGLAGDYEQYF. The CDR3 nucleotides read TGTGCCAGCAGGTCGGGACTAGCGGGTGACTACGAGCAGTACTTC. This sequence joins TRBV5-8 and TRBJ2-7; 12 bases are a match to TRBD2. The germline gives CDR1 SGHTS, CDR2 YDEGEE. With 5 bases clipped from V and 3 bases from J, the junction kept 6 bases outside the gene matches. The CDR3 extends over 15 amino acids.

The V call is TRBV7-2, the J call TRBJ2-7; the D gene is possibly TRBD2 (5 bases). The CDR3 length is 14 residues. Germline loops: CDR1 SGHTA, CDR2 FQGNSA. V gave up 6 bases and J gave up 4 bases, with 16 bases separating them. As DNA, the CDR3 is TGTGCCAGCAGTCCGCGGGTCCTTCGGTACGAGCAGTACTTC. Residues: CASSPRVLRYEQYF.

This clone was found many times. CDR3 in amino acids: CASSVSGTDRSPLHF. In DNA, the CDR3 is TGTGCCAGCAGCGTATCCGGGACAGATAGATCACCCCTCCACTTT. The chain uses TRBV9 and TRBJ1-6; 7 bases align to TRBD1. The V segment lost 1 base and the J segment 10 bases; nucleotides outside the gene matches: 8. This CDR3 has 15 amino acids. Germline CDR1 reads SGDLS; CDR2 reads YYNGEE.

The genes are TRBV2 and TRBJ1-1; D unresolved. The V end lost 8 bases, the J end lost 1 base, and 8 bases lay between the germline ends. The germline V gene encodes CDR1 SNHLY and CDR2 FYNNEI. This CDR3 spans 12 amino acids. Here the CDR3 DNA reads TGTGCCAGCCAGAGGCCGAACACTGAAGCTTTCTTT. Amino acids: CASQRPNTEAFF.

In the case of this clone: Other DNA sequences from this sample encode an identical CDR3 as well. The chain employs TRBV7-9 and TRBJ2-2; D gene unclear. The CDR3 contains 12 residues. Germline V lookup: CDR1 SEHNR, CDR2 FQNEAQ (reference sequence). The ends were cut back, 5 bases at V and 4 bases at J, with 5 bases in the middle. The CDR3 sequence is CASSPSTGELFF. CDR3 DNA sequence: TGTGCCAGCAGCCCGAGCACCGGGGAGCTGTTTTTT.

The chain joins TRBV2 to TRBJ1-2; no clear D gene. V gave up 0 bases and J gave up 7 bases, with 6 bases separating them. The V gene's germline CDR1 is SNHLY and CDR2 FYNNEI. The CDR3 is made up of 12 amino acids. The CDR3 loop reads CASSEAAFGYTF. Written as DNA, the CDR3 is TGTGCCAGCAGTGAAGCGGCATTTGGCTACACCTTC.

The chain has TRBV6-1 and TRBJ2-7, with D maybe TRBD1 (5 bases). V was pared by 4 bases and J by 5 bases, with 12 bases between. From germline, CDR1 is MNHNS and CDR2 SASEGT. CDR3 size: 13 residues. CDR3 region: CASSVLTVNEQYF. The DNA for the CDR3 is TGTGCCAGCAGTGTCCTGACAGTCAACGAGCAGTACTTC.

A few counts support this clone. This chain uses TRBV28 with TRBJ2-1, with no clear D. The germline V gene has CDR1 MDHEN and CDR2 SYDVKM. V shed 2 bases and J shed 10 bases, with 9 bases lying between them. The CDR3 totals 12 residues. CDR3 sequence (DNA): TGTGCCAGCAGTTTACACCCCGGGGAGCAGTTCTTC. Amino acids: CASSLHPGEQFF.

This rearrangement joins TRBV4-3 to TRBJ1-2, with 8 bases identical to TRBD1. Losses at the gene ends were 3 bases for V and 1 base for J; bases not matched to a gene: 4. CDR3 length: 15 amino acids. Germline-derived CDR1 and CDR2 are LGHNA and YSLEER. The CDR3, as DNA: TGCGCCAGCAGCCATGACAGGGGCGTTAACTATGGCTACACCTTC. Its translation: CASSHDRGVNYGYTF.

V and J are TRBV29-1 and TRBJ1-2; D is perhaps TRBD1 (6 bases). The germline V gene encodes CDR1 SQVTM and CDR2 ANQGSEA. The CDR3 runs 15 residues. Trimming left V 0 bases short and J 5 bases short, with 16 bases between. The CDR3 coding sequence is TGCAGCGTTGAAGATGAGCCGGGACAACGATATGGCTACACCTTC. Translating gives CSVEDEPGQRYGYTF.

This clone was seen repeatedly, ten times or more. The chain joins TRBV7-2 to TRBJ1-4, with D perhaps TRBD1 (5 bases). Germline CDR1 reads SGHTA; CDR2 reads FQGNSA. V was cut by 5 bases and J by 7 bases, with 11 bases left in between. The CDR3 spans 13 residues. DNA of the CDR3: TGTGCCAGCAGCCGCGGGGGAGGTGAAAAACTGTTTTTT. Translating gives CASSRGGGEKLFF.

This clone was seen only a few times. The rearrangement uses TRBV5-6 and TRBJ2-7; a possible D gene is TRBD2 (5 bases). The CDR3 loop spans 16 amino acids. V lost 6 bases, J lost 2 bases, and 21 bases lay in between. The germline gives CDR1 SGHDT, CDR2 YYEEEE. Here the CDR3 reads CASTHSVRVGTYEQYF. The CDR3 DNA is TGTGCCAGCACCCACTCGGTGAGGGTTGGGACCTACGAGCAGTACTTC. Looking up the rest from reference TRBV5-6 and TRBJ2-7 gives the full variable domain: DAGVTQSPTHLIKTRGQQVTLRCSPKSGHDTVSWYQQALGQGPQFIFQYYEEEERQRGNFPDRFSGHQFPNYSSELNVNALLLGDSALYLCASTHSVRVGTYEQYFGPGTRLTVT.

This clone was recorded many times. The chain combines TRBV19 with TRBJ2-5; TRBD1 matches at 11 bases. CDR1 is LNHDA, CDR2 SQIVND, per germline (reference sequence). The junction had 0 bases not matched to a gene; V was cut back by 8 bases and J by 1 base. CDR3 length: 13 amino acids. CDR3 in DNA: TGTGCCAGTGGACAGGGGGCCCAAGAGACCCAGTACTTC. Translating it yields CASGQGAQETQYF.

The V and J genes are TRBV25-1 and TRBJ1-5, with TRBD1 as a possible D gene (5 bases). This CDR3 spans 14 amino acids. CDR1 MGHDK and CDR2 SYGVNS come from the germline V gene. The germline V and J ends were trimmed by 5 bases and 0 bases, with 8 bases remaining between them. The CDR3 DNA reads as TGTGCCAGCAGTAAGACAGCTAGCAATCAGCCCCAGCATTTT. As protein: CASSKTASNQPQHF.

The rearrangement links TRBV28 to TRBJ1-2; D remains unclear. The CDR3 runs 12 residues. Trimming took 1 base from V and 3 from J, leaving 3 bases between them. The V gene's germline CDR1 is MDHEN and CDR2 SYDVKM. The DNA of the CDR3 is TGTGCCAGCAGTTTATCCGACTATGGCTACACCTTC. This codes for CASSLSDYGYTF.

The chain is built from TRBV19 and TRBJ1-1, with D possibly matching TRBD1 (5 bases). CDR3 length equals 14 residues. V lost 5 bases, J lost 0 bases, and 10 bases lay in between. Looked up from germline, CDR1 is LNHDA and CDR2 is SQIVND (reference sequence). CDR3 in DNA: TGTGCCAGTAGTCGACAGTCAATGAACACTGAAGCTTTCTTT. Its protein is CASSRQSMNTEAFF.

This clone was counted a few times. V is TRBV29-1 and J is TRBJ1-1; unclear D gene. Germline CDR1 is SQVTM and CDR2 is ANQGSEA. Trimming cost V 4 bases and J 0 bases, with 9 bases left between them. The CDR3 is 13 residues long. CDR3 DNA sequence: TGCAGCGTTGCGAAAGCCCTGAACACTGAAGCTTTCTTT. Protein: CSVAKALNTEAFF.

V usage is TRBV18 and J usage is TRBJ2-5, with D maybe TRBD1 (6 bases). The CDR3 is made up of 14 amino acids. In germline, CDR1 is KGHSH, CDR2 LQKENI. The V and J ends lost 2 bases and 4 bases respectively, with 11 bases between them. As DNA, the CDR3 is TGTGCCAGCTCACCATCCAGGGGCGTAGAGACCCAGTACTTC. The encoded protein is CASSPSRGVETQYF.

J is TRBJ2-1 and V is TRBV2, with TRBD2 matching 10 bases. There are 12 residues in the CDR3. Germline V gene lookup returns CDR1 SNHLY and CDR2 FYNNEI. V was clipped by 10 bases and J by 6 bases; unmatched bases: 3. The DNA of the CDR3 is TGTGCCACTAGCGGGAGATCCAATGAGCAGTTCTTC. This encodes CATSGRSNEQFF.

This clone was detected a few times. The chain joins TRBV19 to TRBJ2-6; D uncertain. This CDR3 contains 17 residues. Trimming cost V 3 bases and J 1 base, with 13 bases left between them. Germline values: CDR1 LNHDA, CDR2 SQIVND (reference sequence). The CDR3 DNA sequence: TGTGCCAGTAGTATTCCGGGTCCCCAATCTGGGGCCAACGTCCTGACTTTC. Its protein product is CASSIPGPQSGANVLTF.

This clone came up many times. The rearrangement uses TRBV13 and TRBJ2-1; 7 bases agree with TRBD1. The trim removed 1 base at V and 5 bases at J, leaving 2 bases unmatched. The V gene's germline CDR1 is PRHDT and CDR2 FYEKMQ (reference sequence). The CDR3 sequence is 14 residues long. The CDR3 sequence: CASSLDRGNNEQFF. The CDR3 nucleotides read TGTGCCAGCAGCTTAGACAGGGGCAACAATGAGCAGTTCTTC.

The chain has TRBV9 and TRBJ2-2; tentatively, D is TRBD2 (5 bases). V lost 0 bases, J lost 1 base, and 7 bases lay in between. The V gene's germline CDR1 is SGDLS and CDR2 YYNGEE. The CDR3 contains 15 residues. The CDR3 sequence is CASSVELENTGELFF. For the CDR3, the DNA is TGTGCCAGCAGCGTAGAACTAGAGAACACCGGGGAGCTGTTTTTT.

CDR3 protein: CSAGTGEGEQYF. The CDR3 region has the DNA TGCAGCGCAGGGACAGGCGAAGGCGAGCAGTACTTC. The chain employs TRBV29-1 and TRBJ2-7; TRBD1 matches 8 bases. Per germline, CDR1 SQVTM and CDR2 ANQGSEA. This CDR3 comprises 12 residues. J gave up 6 bases and V 7 bases, and 8 bases lay outside the gene matches.

This sequence joins TRBV12-5 and TRBJ2-5; 13 bases are shared with TRBD2. The CDR3 consists of 14 residues. The V gene end was trimmed by 9 bases and the J gene end by 5 bases; junction bases not matched to a gene: 6. From germline, CDR1 is LGHNT and CDR2 FRNRAP. CDR3 in DNA: TGTGCTAGCAGCGGGACTAGCGGGATTGAGACCCAGTACTTC. This codes for CASSGTSGIETQYF. Using reference TRBV12-5 and TRBJ2-5 for the parts outside the CDR3, the full variable domain is DARVTQTPRHKVTEMGQEVTMRCQPILGHNTVFWYRQTMMQGLELLAYFRNRAPLDDSGMPKDRFSAEMPDATLATLKIQPSEPRDSAVYFCASSGTSGIETQYFGPGTRLLVL.